The TCR beta chain under discussion was sequenced for a study of shared clonotypes between healthy human individuals (dated by TCRdb to between 2020 and 2021). For the study in its entirety: The cohort included three men and two women between 18 and 49 years of age. Per donor, three plates each were used for CD4 naive and CD4 memory, two for CD8 naive, and one for CD8 memory. To estimate repertoire size and how much clonotype sharing occurs between individuals, the study deeply sequenced the blood TCR repertoires of five healthy adults. Different laboratories and diverse techniques were used to prepare libraries and sequence TCR repertoires, to increase sequencing depth and limit assay-specific biases. Per donor, leukapheresis produced somewhere between about 0.94 and 9.5 billion PBMCs. Results the study describes overall, beyond this receptor: The small number of donors limited the genetic and exposure-history diversity represented. Across several donors, around 5% of naive CD4, 3% to 4% of naive CD8, about 2.3% of memory CD4, and roughly 0.4% of memory CD8 clonotypes were shared. Compared with non-shared clonotypes, the clonotypes found in all four sorted-subset donors had higher generation probabilities. Pairwise subsampling indicated that sequencing depth was expected to affect the degree of clonotype sharing among donors. Naive subsets generally had larger estimated clonotype richness than memory subsets did. Only blood was sampled, and tissue TCR repertoires likely differ from those in blood. Rarefaction of sorted-subset datasets indicated incomplete sequencing despite the large sequencing depth.

Concerning this clone itself: The clone's antigen remains unknown. Base qualities were left out, and no much larger clone turns up one base away.

Using the deep immunoSEQ assay, TCR CDR3 regions were amplified from genomic DNA by multiplex PCR. Extracted genomic DNA from each cell subset was distributed evenly across all wells of several immunoSEQ 96-well plates, and each plate was treated as a replicate. For sorted subsets, about 200 ng genomic DNA, equal to about 30,000 T cell genomes, was loaded into each replicate PCR. Purified libraries were quantified with a Qubit 3.0 fluorometer, sized on a Bioanalyzer 2100, and re-quantified with the KAPA Library Quantification kit. Every immunoSEQ 96-well plate was sequenced on a dedicated single-read 150-cycle Illumina NextSeq 550 flow cell. For the original study's pipeline: Because the immunoSEQ output included only junctional sequences and no quality scores, the filtering could not be the same as the filtering used for full-length reads. To assign V/J genes and CDR3, sequences were annotated using PyIR, a Python wrapper for IgBLAST v1.9, with IMGT germline references. Reads were filtered out if the reads had weak V/J assignments (E-value above 1e-6), no CDR3, stop codons, out-of-frame junctions, or ambiguous translated residues. V3J clonotypes were defined as sequences sharing an identical inferred V gene, J gene, and CDR3 amino acid sequence. Percentage overlap between repertoires was computed as shared unique clonotypes divided by the size of the smaller repertoire. RTK rarefaction, the Chao1 estimator, and Recon v2.1 estimates of unobserved clonotypes were used to assess repertoire richness. Generation probabilities for all TCRbeta clonotypes obtained by the gDNA method from several donors were computed using OLGA. TCRdb re-hosts the immuneACCESS table, in-frame sequences only. Its copies lack some clones; in the studies checked, an unresolved V gene accounts for under half of them, and the cause for the rest is not known. That table furnishes V, J and clone size, whereas the DNA furnished D and trimming. In this sample the table shows roughly 520,000 clones, approximately 94% of which occur a single time. Of the sample, about 0.06% falls within the top ten clones.

The donors were healthy, HIV-negative adults with no recently reported acute infections or vaccinations. All donors were Caucasian adults living in Nashville, Tennessee, USA. CD4+ T cells were enriched by magnetic negative selection; naive cells were then positively selected on CD45RA, and the negative fraction formed the memory subset. After blood collection by leukapheresis, PBMCs were isolated using Ficoll-Histopaque density gradient centrifugation and then cryopreserved in the vapor phase of liquid nitrogen. Analytical flow cytometry was used to check the purity and quantity of every magnetically sorted T cell population. Genomic DNA was isolated from each sorted fraction and quantified by UV absorbance on a Nanodrop 2000c. Counted from cysteine to phenylalanine, this CDR3 has 16 amino acids. The CDR3 DNA has 48 bases and is translated from base 1. Deletion took 1 base off V and 5 bases off J, with a span of 18 bases between the germline ends. The germline V gene gives CDR1 as SQVTM and CDR2 as ANQGSEA.

This receptor was taken from a woman between 25 and 40 years old in good health. The material sequenced was naive CD4+ T cells sorted from blood. What this sample's cell subset or site label stands for: CD45RA+ positively selected. The rearrangement joined TRBV29-1 to TRBJ1-5, and possibly TRBD1, on 5 matching bases. The nucleotide sequence is TGCAGCGTTGAAGGGGGTTTTTGGGGGAGAGATCAGCCCCAGCATTTT. Protein translation: CSVEGGFWGRDQPQHF. Where the CDR3 stops, the reference TRBV29-1 and TRBJ1-5 genes take over; the full variable domain is SAVISQKPSRDICQRGTSLTIQCQVDSQVTMMFWYRQQPGQSLTLIATANQGSEATYESGFVIDKFPISRPNLTFSTLTVSNMSPEDSSIYLCSVEGGFWGRDQPQHFGDGTRLSIL.